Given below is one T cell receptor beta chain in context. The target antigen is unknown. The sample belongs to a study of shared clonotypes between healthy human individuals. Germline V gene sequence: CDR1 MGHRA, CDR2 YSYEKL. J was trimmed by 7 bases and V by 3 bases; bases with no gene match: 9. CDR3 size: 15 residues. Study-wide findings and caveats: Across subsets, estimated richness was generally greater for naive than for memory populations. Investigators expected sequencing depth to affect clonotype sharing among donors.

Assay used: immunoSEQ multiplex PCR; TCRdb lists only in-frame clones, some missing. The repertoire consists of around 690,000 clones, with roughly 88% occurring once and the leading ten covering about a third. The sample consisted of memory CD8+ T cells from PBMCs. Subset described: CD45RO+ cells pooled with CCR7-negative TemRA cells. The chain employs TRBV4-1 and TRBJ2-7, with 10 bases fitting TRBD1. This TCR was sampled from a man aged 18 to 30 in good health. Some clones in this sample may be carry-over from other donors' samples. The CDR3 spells CASSHRGQGTREQYF. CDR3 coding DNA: TGCGCCAGCAGCCACAGGGGACAGGGGACTAGGGAGCAGTACTTC.